These 3 T cell receptor beta chains were all obtained from the same sample, sequenced in a study of CD8 T cells in Susac syndrome. Random hexamers were used to reverse transcribe the RNA input (about 0.45 to 1 ug). In TCRdb, the immunoSEQ multiplex PCR reads were re-called with MiXCR into one record per CDR3 protein. The data hold hundreds of thousands of distinct CDR3 sequences, with just over 90% observed a single time. Material for sequencing was CD4+ T cells from PBMCs. The receptor source for this set is a human donor with multiple sclerosis.

The count of this clonotype is one. This chain links TRBV29-1 with TRBJ1-2; 7 bases agree with TRBD1. From germline, CDR1 is SQVTM and CDR2 ANQGSEA. The CDR3 is 13 residues long. Unmatched junction bases numbered 6, after V lost 7 bases and J lost 1 base. CDR3 coding DNA: TGCAGCGCAGGGGACAGTGTTAACTATGGCTACACCTTC. It encodes CSAGDSVNYGYTF.

The chain is built from TRBV2 and TRBJ2-5; 10 nucleotides match TRBD1. The germline CDR1 and CDR2 sequences are SNHLY and FYNNEI. Trimming cost V 6 bases and J 5 bases; bases outside gene matches: 6. The CDR3 has 14 residues. The CDR3: CASRGTGVYETQYF. The CDR3 DNA reads TGTGCCAGCAGGGGGACAGGGGTATATGAGACCCAGTACTTC.

V and J are TRBV4-1 and TRBJ1-5, with D maybe TRBD1 (6 bases). The V and J ends lost 5 bases and 5 bases respectively, with 19 bases between them. The CDR3 has 16 residues. Germline assignment: CDR1 MGHRA and CDR2 YSYEKL. Here the CDR3 reads CASSFRWAQGDQPQHF. CDR3 nucleotide sequence: TGCGCCAGCAGCTTCCGTTGGGCACAGGGAGATCAGCCCCAGCATTTT.